This T cell receptor beta chain derives from a study of regulatory T cells in long-lasting Graves disease. Study summary: Disease was considered persistent Graves' disease after over 5 years of antithyroid drugs (with positive TSH receptor antibodies). Regarding the study as a whole: The number of shared public clonotypes was higher in persistent patients (around 2,700) than new patients (roughly 970). Persistent disease showed a preference for TRBV28, TRBJ1-2 and TRBJ2-5. Authors noted too few samples as a limitation.

In germline, CDR1 is SGHTA, CDR2 FQGTGA. The V and J ends lost 2 bases and 7 bases respectively, with 12 bases between them. The CDR3 is 13 residues long. The authors built TCR beta libraries using iRepertoire HTBI primers and Arm-PCR of CDR3 regions. Using its own MiXCR run on the multiplex PCR reads, TCRdb lists one record per CDR3 protein. The sample lists a few hundred thousand distinct CDR3 sequences, about 20% seen once, with roughly 14% in the top ten. As for time point: persistent/refractory GD, antithyroid drugs over 5 years with positive TRAb. There was RNA extracted from PBMCs, and the TCR library was made from it. This clonotype appeared many times. The antigen remains unidentified.

V usage is TRBV7-3 and J usage is TRBJ2-7; D is possibly TRBD1 or TRBD2 (5 bases each). The sequence derives from a female donor with Graves disease. Material: peripheral blood mononuclear cells (PBMCs), obtained when the disease was refractory, from a patient treated with antithyroid drugs. This CDR3 is CASSLGTAAEQYF. The CDR3 DNA follows: TGTGCCAGCAGCTTAGGGACCGCGGCGGAGCAGTACTTC.